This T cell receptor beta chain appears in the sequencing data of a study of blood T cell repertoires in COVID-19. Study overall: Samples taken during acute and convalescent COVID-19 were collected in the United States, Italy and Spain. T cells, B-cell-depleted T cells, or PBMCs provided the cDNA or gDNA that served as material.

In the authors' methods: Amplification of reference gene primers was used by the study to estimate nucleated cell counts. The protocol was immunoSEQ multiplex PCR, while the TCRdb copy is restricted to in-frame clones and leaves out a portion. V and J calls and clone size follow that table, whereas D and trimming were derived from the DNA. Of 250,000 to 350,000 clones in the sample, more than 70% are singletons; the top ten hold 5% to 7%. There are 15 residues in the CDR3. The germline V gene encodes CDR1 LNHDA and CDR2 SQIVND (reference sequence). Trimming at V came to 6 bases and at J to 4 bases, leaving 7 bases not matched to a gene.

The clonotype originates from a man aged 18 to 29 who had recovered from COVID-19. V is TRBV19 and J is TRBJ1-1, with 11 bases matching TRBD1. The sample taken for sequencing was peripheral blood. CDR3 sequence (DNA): TGTGCCAGTAGAGTCCCCGGGACAGGGGGCACTGAAGCTTTCTTT. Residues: CASRVPGTGGTEAFF.